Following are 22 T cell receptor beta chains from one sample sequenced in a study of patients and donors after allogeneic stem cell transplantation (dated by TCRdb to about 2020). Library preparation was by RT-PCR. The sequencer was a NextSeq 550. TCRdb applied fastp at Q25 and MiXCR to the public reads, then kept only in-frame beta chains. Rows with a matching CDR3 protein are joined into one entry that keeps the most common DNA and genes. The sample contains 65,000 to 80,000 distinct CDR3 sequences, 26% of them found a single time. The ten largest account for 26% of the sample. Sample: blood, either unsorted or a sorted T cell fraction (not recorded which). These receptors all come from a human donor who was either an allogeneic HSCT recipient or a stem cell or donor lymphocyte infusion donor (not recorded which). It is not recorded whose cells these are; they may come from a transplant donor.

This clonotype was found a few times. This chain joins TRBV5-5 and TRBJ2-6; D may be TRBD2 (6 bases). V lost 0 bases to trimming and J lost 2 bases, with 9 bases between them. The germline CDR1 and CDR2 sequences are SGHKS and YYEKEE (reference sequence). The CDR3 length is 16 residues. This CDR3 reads CASSLGLGTGANVLTF. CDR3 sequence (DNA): TGTGCCAGCAGCTTGGGACTAGGGACTGGGGCCAACGTCCTGACTTTC.

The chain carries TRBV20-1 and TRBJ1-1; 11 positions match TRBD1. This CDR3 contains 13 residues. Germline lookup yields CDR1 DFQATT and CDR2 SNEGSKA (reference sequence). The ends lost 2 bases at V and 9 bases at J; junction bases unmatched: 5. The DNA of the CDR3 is TGCAGTGCTAGATCTGGACAGGGGGCCCAAGCTTTCTTT. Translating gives CSARSGQGAQAFF.

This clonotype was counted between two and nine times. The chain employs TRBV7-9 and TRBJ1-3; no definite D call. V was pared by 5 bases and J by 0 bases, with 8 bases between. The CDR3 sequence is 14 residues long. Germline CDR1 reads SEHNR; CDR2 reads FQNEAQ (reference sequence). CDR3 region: CASSPRDSGNTIYF. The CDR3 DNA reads TGTGCCAGCAGCCCCCGGGACTCTGGAAACACCATATATTTT.

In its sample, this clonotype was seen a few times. CDR3 DNA sequence: TGTGCCAGCAGCAAAAAGGGTAGCGGGGGGTACGAGCAGTACTTC. Its protein product is CASSKKGSGGYEQYF. The chain uses TRBV21-1 and TRBJ2-7; TRBD2 is the table's D call and was not checked against the DNA. TRBV21-1 represents a pseudogene. This CDR3 is built from 15 residues.

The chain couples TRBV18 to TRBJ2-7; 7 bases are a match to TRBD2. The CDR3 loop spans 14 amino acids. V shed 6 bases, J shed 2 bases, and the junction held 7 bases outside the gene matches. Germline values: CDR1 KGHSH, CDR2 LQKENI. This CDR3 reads CASSLPGLAYEQYF. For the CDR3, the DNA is TGTGCCAGCTCCCTCCCTGGACTAGCCTACGAGCAGTACTTC.

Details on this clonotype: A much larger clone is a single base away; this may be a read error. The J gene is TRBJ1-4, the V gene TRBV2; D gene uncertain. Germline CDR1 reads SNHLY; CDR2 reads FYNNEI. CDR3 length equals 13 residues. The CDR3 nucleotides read TGTGCCGGCAGTGAAGAAAAAAGCGGAAAACTGTTTTTT. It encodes CAGSEEKSGKLFF. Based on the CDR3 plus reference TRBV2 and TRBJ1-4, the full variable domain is EPEVTQTPSHQVTQMGQEVILRCVPISNHLYFYWYRQILGQKVEFLVSFYNNEISEKSEIFDDQFSVERPDGSNFTLKIRSTKLEDSAMYFCAGSEEKSGKLFFGSGTQLSVL.

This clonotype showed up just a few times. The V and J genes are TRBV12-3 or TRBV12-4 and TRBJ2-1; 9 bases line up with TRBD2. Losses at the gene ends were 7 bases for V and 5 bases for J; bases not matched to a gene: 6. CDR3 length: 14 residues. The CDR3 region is CASIQTSGHNEQFF. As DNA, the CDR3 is TGTGCCAGCATCCAGACTAGCGGCCACAATGAGCAGTTCTTC.

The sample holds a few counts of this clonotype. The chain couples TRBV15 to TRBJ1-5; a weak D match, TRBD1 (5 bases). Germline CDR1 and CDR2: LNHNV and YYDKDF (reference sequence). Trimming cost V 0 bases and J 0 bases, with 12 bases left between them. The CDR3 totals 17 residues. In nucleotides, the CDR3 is TGTGCCACCAGCAGAGATCGAGGGACGGTTAGCAATCAGCCCCAGCATTTT. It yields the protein CATSRDRGTVSNQPQHF. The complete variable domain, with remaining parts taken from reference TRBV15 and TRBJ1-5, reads DAMVIQNPRYQVTQFGKPVTLSCSQTLNHNVMYWYQQKSSQAPKLLFHYYDKDFNNEADTPDNFQSRRPNTSFCFLDIRSPGLGDTAMYLCATSRDRGTVSNQPQHFGDGTRLSIL.

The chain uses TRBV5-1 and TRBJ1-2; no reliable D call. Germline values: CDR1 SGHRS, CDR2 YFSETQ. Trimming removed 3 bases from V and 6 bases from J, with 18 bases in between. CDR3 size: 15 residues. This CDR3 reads CASSSDPSRRDGYTF. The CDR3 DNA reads TGCGCCAGCAGCTCAGACCCCTCGAGGAGGGATGGCTACACCTTC.

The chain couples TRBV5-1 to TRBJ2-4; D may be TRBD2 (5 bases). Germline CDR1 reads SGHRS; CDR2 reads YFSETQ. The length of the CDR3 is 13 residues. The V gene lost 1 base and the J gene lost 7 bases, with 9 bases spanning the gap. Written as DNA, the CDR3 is TGCGCCAGCAGCTTGTCCCCGGGGAACATTCAGTACTTC. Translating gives CASSLSPGNIQYF.

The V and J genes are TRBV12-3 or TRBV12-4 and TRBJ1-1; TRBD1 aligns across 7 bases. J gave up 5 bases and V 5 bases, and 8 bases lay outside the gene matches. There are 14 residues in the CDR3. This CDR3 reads CASSRGGMWTEAFF. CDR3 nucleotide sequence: TGTGCCAGCAGTAGAGGGGGCATGTGGACTGAAGCTTTCTTT.

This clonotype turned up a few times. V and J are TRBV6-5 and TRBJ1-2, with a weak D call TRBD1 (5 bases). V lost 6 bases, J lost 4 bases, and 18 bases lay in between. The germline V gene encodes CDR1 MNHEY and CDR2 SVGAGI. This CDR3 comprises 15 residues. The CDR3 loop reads CASSAPRRGVYGYTF. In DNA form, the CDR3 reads TGTGCCAGCAGCGCCCCACGAAGGGGCGTCTATGGCTACACCTTC.

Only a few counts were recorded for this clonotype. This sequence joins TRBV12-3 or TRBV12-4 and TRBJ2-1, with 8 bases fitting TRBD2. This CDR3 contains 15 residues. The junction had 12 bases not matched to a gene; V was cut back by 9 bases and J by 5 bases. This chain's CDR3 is CASRKTGGWDNEQFF. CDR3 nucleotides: TGTGCCAGTAGGAAGACGGGAGGGTGGGACAATGAGCAGTTCTTC.

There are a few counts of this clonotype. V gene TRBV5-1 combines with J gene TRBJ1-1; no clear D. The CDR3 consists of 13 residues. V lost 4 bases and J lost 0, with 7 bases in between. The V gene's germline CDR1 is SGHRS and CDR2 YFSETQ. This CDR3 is CASSPDVNTEAFF. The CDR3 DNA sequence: TGCGCCAGCAGCCCGGATGTGAACACTGAAGCTTTCTTT.

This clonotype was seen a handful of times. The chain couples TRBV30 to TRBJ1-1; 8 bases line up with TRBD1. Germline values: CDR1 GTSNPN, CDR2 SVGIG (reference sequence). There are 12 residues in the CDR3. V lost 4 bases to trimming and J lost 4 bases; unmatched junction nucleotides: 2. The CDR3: CAWTGGRTEAFF. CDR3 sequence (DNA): TGTGCCTGGACAGGGGGCCGCACTGAAGCTTTCTTT.

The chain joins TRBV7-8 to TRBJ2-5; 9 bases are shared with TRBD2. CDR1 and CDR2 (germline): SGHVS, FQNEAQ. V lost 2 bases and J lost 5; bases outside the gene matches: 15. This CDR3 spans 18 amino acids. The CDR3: CASSLRTKISGSYETQYF. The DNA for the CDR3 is TGTGCCAGCAGCTTACGGACCAAAATTAGCGGGAGTTATGAGACCCAGTACTTC.

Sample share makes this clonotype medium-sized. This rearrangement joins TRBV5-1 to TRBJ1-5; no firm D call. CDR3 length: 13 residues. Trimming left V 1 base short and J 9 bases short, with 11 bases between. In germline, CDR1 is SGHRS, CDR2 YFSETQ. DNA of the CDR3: TGCGCCAGCAGCTTGAACGGGGAATGGCCCCAGCATTTT. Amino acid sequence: CASSLNGEWPQHF.

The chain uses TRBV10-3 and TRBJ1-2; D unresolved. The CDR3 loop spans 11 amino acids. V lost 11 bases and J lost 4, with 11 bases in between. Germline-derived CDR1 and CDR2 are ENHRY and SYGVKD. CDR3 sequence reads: CAAKGGYGYTF. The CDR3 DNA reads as TGTGCCGCTAAGGGAGGCTATGGCTACACCTTC.

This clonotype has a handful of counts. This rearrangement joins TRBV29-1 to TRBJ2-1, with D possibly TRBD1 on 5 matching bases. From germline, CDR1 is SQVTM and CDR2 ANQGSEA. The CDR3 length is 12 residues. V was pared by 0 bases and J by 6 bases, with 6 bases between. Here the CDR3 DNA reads TGCAGCGTTGAAGACAGGGTCAATGAGCAGTTCTTC. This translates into CSVEDRVNEQFF.

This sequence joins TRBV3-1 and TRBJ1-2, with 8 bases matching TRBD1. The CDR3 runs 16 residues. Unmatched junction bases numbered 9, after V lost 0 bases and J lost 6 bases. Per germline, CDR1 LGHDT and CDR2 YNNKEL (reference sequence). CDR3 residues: CASSQEPGTGRNGYTF. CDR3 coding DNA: TGTGCCAGCAGCCAAGAACCCGGGACAGGCCGCAATGGCTACACCTTC.

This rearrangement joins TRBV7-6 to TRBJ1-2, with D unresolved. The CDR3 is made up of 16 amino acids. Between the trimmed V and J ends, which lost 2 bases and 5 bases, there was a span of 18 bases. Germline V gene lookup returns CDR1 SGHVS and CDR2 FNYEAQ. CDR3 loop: CASSLNFPSGNYGYTF. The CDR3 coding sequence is TGTGCCAGCAGCTTAAATTTCCCGTCGGGGAATTATGGCTACACCTTC.

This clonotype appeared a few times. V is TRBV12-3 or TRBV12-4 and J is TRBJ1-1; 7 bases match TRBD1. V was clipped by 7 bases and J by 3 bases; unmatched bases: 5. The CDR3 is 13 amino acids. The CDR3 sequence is CASNQGVDTEAFF. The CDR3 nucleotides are TGTGCCAGCAATCAGGGGGTCGACACTGAAGCTTTCTTT.